This T cell receptor (beta chain) was identified in a study of CD8 T cells in Susac syndrome. This CDR3 is built from 14 residues. The V gene's germline CDR1 is LGHNA and CDR2 YNFKEQ. V dropped 4 bases and J dropped 4 bases, with 14 bases sitting between them. The controls were healthy donors who were matched for age and sex. The RNA, 0.5 to 1 ug, was put through reverse transcription using random hexamers. By means of immunoSEQ multiplex PCR, TCR beta CDR3 spanning 54 Vbeta and 13 Jbeta underwent amplification. From the immunoSEQ multiplex PCR reads, TCRdb called clonotypes with MiXCR, one entry per CDR3 protein. Of 150,000 to 200,000 distinct CDR3 sequences listed, roughly 93% were seen once; the top ten hold around 0.13%.

This sequence originates from a human donor in good health. The chain employs TRBV4-2 and TRBJ2-7, with D possibly being TRBD2 (5 bases). Sample: CD4+ T cells from PBMCs. Written as DNA, the CDR3 is TGTGCCAGCAGCCTCCGAACGGACTTATACGAGCAGTACTTC. It encodes CASSLRTDLYEQYF.